This T cell receptor beta chain was sequenced for a study of shared clonotypes between healthy human individuals. Generated by immunoSEQ multiplex PCR, the TCRdb table keeps only in-frame clones and is missing some. The sample yields a few million clones, 90% to 95% seen once. The naive CD8 population came from CD45RO-negative cells selected for CCR7, without terminally differentiated effector memory CD45RA+ cells. Trimming stripped 5 bases from V and 7 bases from J, with 14 bases between. CDR1 is SQVTM, CDR2 ANQGSEA, per germline. This CDR3 spans 12 amino acids. The rearrangement uses TRBV29-1 and TRBJ1-2, with a tentative D call TRBD1 (6 bases). The clonotype comes from a man aged 18 to 29 in good health. Some clones in this sample may be carry-over from other donors' samples. Sequencing was done on a sample of naive CD8+ T cells from PBMCs. The CDR3 sequence: CSVPTGLLGYTF. The DNA for the CDR3 is TGCAGCGTTCCTACAGGGCTCCTTGGCTACACCTTC.